The clone carrying this TCR beta chain was recorded a few times. The sample belongs to a study of blood T cell repertoires in COVID-19. Looking at the study overall: Material from acute and convalescent COVID-19 was sourced from the United States, Italy and Spain.

Assay used: immunoSEQ multiplex PCR; TCRdb lists only in-frame clones, some missing. The sample shows some 50,000 clones, less than 90% of them seen only once. The CDR3 totals 14 residues. The germline V gene encodes CDR1 MNHEY and CDR2 SMNVEV (reference sequence). Trimming shortened V by 1 base and J by 12 bases, and 18 bases separated the two germline ends. The specimen sequenced was peripheral blood. This sequence originates from a man aged 50 to 59 with acute or convalescent COVID-19. The V and J genes are TRBV27 and TRBJ1-1; unclear D gene. The CDR3 loop reads CASSLLAGSTPPFF. DNA for the CDR3: TGTGCCAGCAGTTTATTGGCCGGGTCTACTCCTCCTTTCTTT.